This T cell receptor beta chain emerged from a study of beta chain features in type 1 diabetes. Expressed TCRB transcripts were sequenced, since all the RNA that had been isolated was reverse transcribed. The repertoire was sequenced with immunoSEQ multiplex PCR; TCRdb's copy has only in-frame clones and lacks some. The sample lists over 700,000 clones; 15% to 20% were seen once. Germline V lookup: CDR1 SGDLS, CDR2 YYNGEE. Trimming took 4 bases from V and 0 from J; bases not matched to a gene: 6. The CDR3 runs 15 residues. There are a few counts of this clone. A CD45RO/CCR7/CD25/CD127/CD95/CD27 panel sorted naive, central memory, regulatory and stem cell-like memory CD4+ cells.

The chain couples TRBV9 to TRBJ2-7; 8 nucleotides align to TRBD2. The sequenced sample was naive CD4+ T cells from blood. This TCR came from a woman aged 18-35 years in good health. CDR3 sequence reads: CASSRDGRASYEQYF. Written as DNA, the CDR3 is TGTGCCAGCAGCCGAGACGGGAGGGCCTCCTACGAGCAGTACTTC.